This T cell receptor beta chain was found in a study of T cell responses to AZD1222 COVID-19 vaccine. Study-level findings and limits: The CD4 TCRs associated with vaccination extended across spike and predominated at 160-218 and 743-854. Baseline seropositivity occurred in only a handful of AZD1222 recipients. Spike-specific TCR breadth and depth grew following two AZD1222 doses.

Clones were sequenced by immunoSEQ multiplex PCR, and TCRdb holds only the in-frame ones, with some missing. The table includes 130,000 to 150,000 clones, around 84% detected once. A word on this clone: Its specificity is not known.

The CDR3 consists of 15 residues. Trimming stripped 4 bases from V and 5 bases from J, with 15 bases between. CDR1 and CDR2 from the germline V gene are SGDLS and YYNGEE. The sequence derives from an adult who received the AZD1222 COVID-19 vaccine. The sample was peripheral blood, taken 28 days after the second AZD1222 dose. The V and J genes are TRBV9 and TRBJ2-2; tentative D call: TRBD2 (6 bases). The CDR3 nucleotides read TGTGCCAGCAGCCCCTTTACGGGAGAGACCGGGGAGCTGTTTTTT. Protein product: CASSPFTGETGELFF.